This entry lists 13 T cell receptor beta chains sequenced from one sample in a study of blood T cell repertoires in COVID-19. Data came from immunoSEQ multiplex PCR; TCRdb stores just in-frame clones and leaves some out. Of 100,000 to 150,000 clones in the sample, 79% were seen once. Sequenced sample: peripheral blood. All receptors derive from a man in his forties with active or convalescent COVID-19.

The chain links TRBV28 to TRBJ2-7; D unclear. This CDR3 region has 12 residues. The germline V and J ends were trimmed by 6 bases and 3 bases, with 9 bases remaining between them. Per the germline V gene, CDR1 is MDHEN and CDR2 is SYDVKM. The CDR3, as DNA: TGTGCCAGCAGCCCCAGTAACTACGAGCAGTACTTC. Translated, it gives CASSPSNYEQYF.

J is TRBJ1-4 and V is TRBV9; D call uncertain. The CDR3 spans 15 residues. V lost 4 bases, J lost 3 bases, and 13 bases lay in between. CDR1 is SGDLS and CDR2 is YYNGEE in the germline V gene. The CDR3 DNA is TGTGCCAGCAGCTTAAACTCGAGTCCTAATGAAAAACTGTTTTTT. Its protein product is CASSLNSSPNEKLFF.

J is TRBJ1-5 and V is TRBV28; D remains ambiguous. Germline V gene sequence: CDR1 MDHEN, CDR2 SYDVKM. The V end lost 10 bases, the J end lost 6 bases, and 16 bases lay between the germline ends. The CDR3 extends over 13 amino acids. CDR3 DNA: TGTGCCACCTGGACTCCTGACCTTCAGCCCCAGCATTTT. Translating gives CATWTPDLQPQHF.

This clone was seen a single time. V gene TRBV4-2 combines with J gene TRBJ1-1; perhaps TRBD1 as D (5 bases). V was clipped by 4 bases and J by 6 bases, with 15 bases between them. The CDR3 covers 14 residues. In germline, CDR1 is LGHNA, CDR2 YNFKEQ. The CDR3 loop is CASSLGAGKAEAFF. CDR3 DNA: TGTGCCAGCAGCCTTGGGGCGGGGAAGGCTGAAGCTTTCTTT.

The chain employs TRBV3-1 (or the pseudogene TRBV3-2) and TRBJ2-1; 12 nucleotides agree with TRBD2. With 4 bases clipped from V and 11 bases from J, the junction kept 15 bases outside the gene matches. The CDR3 is made up of 17 amino acids. Germline CDR1 LGHDT, CDR2 YNNKEL (reference sequence). The CDR3 DNA reads TGTGCCAGCAGCCCCCAGGGGCTAGCGGGAGGGGGAAGGAAGCAGTTCTTC. Residues: CASSPQGLAGGGRKQFF.

The chain couples TRBV5-1 to TRBJ1-2; TRBD1 agrees at 12 bases. Germline V lookup: CDR1 SGHRS, CDR2 YFSETQ. The CDR3 loop spans 18 amino acids. The V and J ends lost 0 bases and 7 bases, in that order; junction bases with no gene match: 13. The CDR3 loop reads CASSLALGTGGSSSGYTF. The CDR3 DNA sequence: TGCGCCAGCAGCTTGGCCTTGGGGACAGGGGGCAGTTCGTCTGGCTACACCTTC. The variable domain in full, completed from reference TRBV5-1 and TRBJ1-2, reads KAGVTQTPRYLIKTRGQQVTLSCSPISGHRSVSWYQQTPGQGLQFLFEYFSETQRNKGNFPGRFSGRQFSNSRSEMNVSTLELGDSALYLCASSLALGTGGSSSGYTFGSGTRLTVV.

The chain recombines TRBV9 with TRBJ2-3, with TRBD2 matching over 12 bases. CDR3 size: 15 residues. After removal of 4 bases from V and 4 bases from J, the junction contained 4 bases not matched to a gene. Germline V gene lookup returns CDR1 SGDLS and CDR2 YYNGEE. Here the CDR3 reads CASSQTSGGSDTQYF. The CDR3 DNA reads as TGTGCCAGCAGCCAGACTAGCGGGGGTTCAGATACGCAGTATTTT. The variable domain in full, with the rest retrieved from reference TRBV9 and TRBJ2-3, is DSGVTQTPKHLITATGQRVTLRCSPRSGDLSVYWYQQSLDQGLQFLIQYYNGEERAKGNILERFSAQQFPDLHSELNLSSLELGDSALYFCASSQTSGGSDTQYFGPGTRLTVL.

V gene TRBV11-3 combines with J gene TRBJ2-7; D is undetermined. V was shortened by 5 bases and J by 0 bases, with 17 bases between the two germline ends. Germline-derived CDR1 and CDR2 are SGHNT and YENEEA. This CDR3 region has 16 residues. The CDR3 loop is CASSSVPFQNSYEQYF. The DNA of the CDR3 is TGTGCCAGCAGCAGCGTCCCCTTCCAGAACTCCTACGAGCAGTACTTC.

This chain links TRBV13 with TRBJ2-1; 11 bases are shared with TRBD2. Per germline, CDR1 PRHDT and CDR2 FYEKMQ (reference sequence). V lost 3 bases to trimming and J lost 3 bases; unmatched junction nucleotides: 7. The CDR3 spans 17 residues. The CDR3 sequence is CASSFQASGRNYNEQFF. CDR3 DNA: TGTGCCAGCAGCTTTCAGGCTAGCGGGAGGAACTACAATGAGCAGTTCTTC.

The gene calls are TRBV4-3 and TRBJ1-2, with D possibly being TRBD1 (5 bases). The CDR3 spans 15 residues. Germline V lookup: CDR1 LGHNA, CDR2 YSLEER. Trimming removed 3 bases from V and 3 bases from J, with 14 bases in between. The CDR3 sequence is CASSHERQGYYGYTF. In nucleotides, the CDR3 is TGCGCCAGCAGCCATGAAAGGCAGGGATACTATGGCTACACCTTC.

The chain carries TRBV11-2 and TRBJ2-7; maybe TRBD2 (7 bases). Germline assignment: CDR1 SGHAT and CDR2 FQNNGV. This CDR3 contains 15 residues. V was clipped by 2 bases and J by 3 bases, with 14 bases between them. In DNA, the CDR3 is TGTGCCAGCAGCTTATCGGGGGGCCCCTACTACGAGCAGTACTTC. This gives the protein CASSLSGGPYYEQYF.

This chain links TRBV27 with TRBJ1-1; unclear D gene. Germline V lookup: CDR1 MNHEY, CDR2 SMNVEV (reference sequence). V was trimmed by 10 bases and J by 0 bases, leaving 15 bases between them. The CDR3 is made up of 14 amino acids. DNA of the CDR3: TGTGCCACCAGATTGGGAGAAATGAACACTGAAGCTTTCTTT. This gives the protein CATRLGEMNTEAFF.

The rearrangement uses TRBV5-6 and TRBJ1-6, with 8 bases aligning to TRBD1. The V segment lost 3 bases and the J segment 8 bases; nucleotides outside the gene matches: 13. CDR3 length: 17 amino acids. Germline V gives CDR1 SGHDT, CDR2 YYEEEE. The CDR3 is CASSYYSFGQGYSPLHF. In nucleotides, the CDR3 is TGTGCCAGCAGCTATTACTCTTTTGGACAGGGATATTCACCCCTCCACTTT.